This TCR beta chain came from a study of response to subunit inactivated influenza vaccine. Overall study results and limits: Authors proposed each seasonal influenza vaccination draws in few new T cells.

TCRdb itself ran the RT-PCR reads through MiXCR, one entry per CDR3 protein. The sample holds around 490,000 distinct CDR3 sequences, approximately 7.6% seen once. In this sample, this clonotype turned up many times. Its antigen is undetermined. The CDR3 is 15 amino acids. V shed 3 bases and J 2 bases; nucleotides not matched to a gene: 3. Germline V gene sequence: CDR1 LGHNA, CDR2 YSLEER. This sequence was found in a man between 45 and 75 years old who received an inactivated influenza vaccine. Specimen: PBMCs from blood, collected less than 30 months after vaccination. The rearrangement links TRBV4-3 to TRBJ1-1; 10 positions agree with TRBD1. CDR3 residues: CASSHGDRGNTEAFF. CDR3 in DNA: TGCGCCAGCAGCCATGGGGACAGGGGTAACACTGAAGCTTTCTTT.